This record covers a single T cell receptor beta chain. The target antigen is unknown. The CDR3 runs 15 residues. From germline, CDR1 is SGHNT and CDR2 YYREEE (reference sequence). The junction had 3 bases not matched to a gene; V was cut back by 5 bases and J by 0 bases. These data are taken from a study of cytomegalovirus exposure and HLA in healthy donors. Whole-study results and caveats: Sequence variants that were highly shared formed a cluster that was likely a sequencing artifact. Analyzed later, most CMV-associated TCR beta chains appeared HLA-restricted.

The study ran its PCR with 60 Vbeta and 13 Jbeta primers. The repertoire was sequenced with immunoSEQ multiplex PCR; TCRdb's copy has only in-frame clones and lacks some. The repertoire holds around 68,000 clones, with around 86% as singletons. This TCR was recovered from a female donor in good health and CMV-seronegative. What was sequenced was PBMCs. The rearrangement joins TRBV5-4 to TRBJ2-5, with TRBD2 identical over 11 bases. The CDR3 region is CASRLAGGNQETQYF. The CDR3 coding sequence is TGTGCCAGCAGATTAGCGGGGGGGAACCAAGAGACCCAGTACTTC.